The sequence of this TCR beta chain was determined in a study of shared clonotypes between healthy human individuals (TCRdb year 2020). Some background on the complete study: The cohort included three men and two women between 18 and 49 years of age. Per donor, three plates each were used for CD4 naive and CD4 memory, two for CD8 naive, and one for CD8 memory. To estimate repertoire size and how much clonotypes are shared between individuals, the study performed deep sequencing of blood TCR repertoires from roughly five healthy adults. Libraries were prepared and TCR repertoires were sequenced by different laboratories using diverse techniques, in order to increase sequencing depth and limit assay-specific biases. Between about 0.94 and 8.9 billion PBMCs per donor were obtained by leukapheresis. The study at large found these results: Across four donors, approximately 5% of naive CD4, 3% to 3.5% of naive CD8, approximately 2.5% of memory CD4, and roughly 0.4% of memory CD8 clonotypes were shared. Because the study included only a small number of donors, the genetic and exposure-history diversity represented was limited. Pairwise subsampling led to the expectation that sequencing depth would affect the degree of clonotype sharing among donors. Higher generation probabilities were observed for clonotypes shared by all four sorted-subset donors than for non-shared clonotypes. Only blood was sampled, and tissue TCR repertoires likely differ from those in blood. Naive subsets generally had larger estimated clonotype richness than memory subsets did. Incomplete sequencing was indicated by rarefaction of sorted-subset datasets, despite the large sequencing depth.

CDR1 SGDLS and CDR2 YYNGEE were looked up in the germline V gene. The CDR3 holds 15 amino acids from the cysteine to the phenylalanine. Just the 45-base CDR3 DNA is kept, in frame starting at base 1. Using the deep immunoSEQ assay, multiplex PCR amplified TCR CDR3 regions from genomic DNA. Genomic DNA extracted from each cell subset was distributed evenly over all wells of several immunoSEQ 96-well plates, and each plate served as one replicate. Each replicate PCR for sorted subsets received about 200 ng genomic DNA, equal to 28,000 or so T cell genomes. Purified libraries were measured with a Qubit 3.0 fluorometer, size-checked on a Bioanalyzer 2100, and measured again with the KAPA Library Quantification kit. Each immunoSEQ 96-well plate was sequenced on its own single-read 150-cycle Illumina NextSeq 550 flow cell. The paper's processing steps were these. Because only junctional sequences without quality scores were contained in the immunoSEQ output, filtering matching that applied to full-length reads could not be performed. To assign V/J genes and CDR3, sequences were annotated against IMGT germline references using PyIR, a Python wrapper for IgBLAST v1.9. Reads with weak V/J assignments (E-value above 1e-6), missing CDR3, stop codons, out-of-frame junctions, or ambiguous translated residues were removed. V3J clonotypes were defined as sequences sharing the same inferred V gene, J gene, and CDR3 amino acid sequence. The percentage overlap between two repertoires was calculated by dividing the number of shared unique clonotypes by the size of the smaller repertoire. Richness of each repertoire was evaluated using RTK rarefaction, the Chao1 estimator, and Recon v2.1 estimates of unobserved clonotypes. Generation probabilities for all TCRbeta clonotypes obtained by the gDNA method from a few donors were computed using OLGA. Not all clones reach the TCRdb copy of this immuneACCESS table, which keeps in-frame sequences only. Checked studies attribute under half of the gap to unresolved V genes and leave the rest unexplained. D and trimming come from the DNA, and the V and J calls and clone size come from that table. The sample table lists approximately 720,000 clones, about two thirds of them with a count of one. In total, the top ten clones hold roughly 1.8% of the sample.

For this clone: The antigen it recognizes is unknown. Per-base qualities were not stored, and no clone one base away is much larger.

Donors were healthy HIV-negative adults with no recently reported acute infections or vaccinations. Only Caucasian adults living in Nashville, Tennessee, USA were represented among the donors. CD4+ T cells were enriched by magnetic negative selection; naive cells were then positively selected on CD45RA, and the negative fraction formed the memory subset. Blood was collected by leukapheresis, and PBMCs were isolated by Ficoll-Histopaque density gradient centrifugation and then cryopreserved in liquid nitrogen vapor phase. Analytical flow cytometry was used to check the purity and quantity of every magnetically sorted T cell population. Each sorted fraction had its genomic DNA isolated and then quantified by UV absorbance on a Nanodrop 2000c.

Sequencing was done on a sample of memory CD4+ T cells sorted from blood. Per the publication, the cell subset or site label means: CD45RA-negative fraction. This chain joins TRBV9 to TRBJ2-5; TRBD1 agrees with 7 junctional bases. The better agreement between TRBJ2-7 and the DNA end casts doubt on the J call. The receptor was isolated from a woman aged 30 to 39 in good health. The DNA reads TGTGCCAGCAGCGTAGAACAGGGGAACGCCTACGAGCAGTACTTC. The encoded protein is CASSVEQGNAYEQYF.